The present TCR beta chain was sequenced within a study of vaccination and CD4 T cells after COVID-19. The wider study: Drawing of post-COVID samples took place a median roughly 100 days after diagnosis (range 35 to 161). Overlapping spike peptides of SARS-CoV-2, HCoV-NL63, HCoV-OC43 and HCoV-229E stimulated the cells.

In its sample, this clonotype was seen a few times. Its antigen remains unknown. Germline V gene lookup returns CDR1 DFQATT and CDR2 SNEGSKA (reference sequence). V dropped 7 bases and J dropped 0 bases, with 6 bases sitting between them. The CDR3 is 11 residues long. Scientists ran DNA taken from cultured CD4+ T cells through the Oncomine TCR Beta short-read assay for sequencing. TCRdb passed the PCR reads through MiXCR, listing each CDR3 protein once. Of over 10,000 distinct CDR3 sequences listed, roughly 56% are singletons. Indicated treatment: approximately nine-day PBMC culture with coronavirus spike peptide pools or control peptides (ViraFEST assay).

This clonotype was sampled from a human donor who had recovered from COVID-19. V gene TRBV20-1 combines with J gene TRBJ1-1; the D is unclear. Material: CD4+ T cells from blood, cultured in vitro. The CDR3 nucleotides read TGCAGTGTTAGGGTGAACACTGAAGCTTTCTTT. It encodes CSVRVNTEAFF.